The sequence of this TCR beta chain was determined in a study of a mutant IDH1 vaccine in newly diagnosed glioma. Time point described: week 35, safety follow-up. Doses comprised 300 ug of mutant IDH1 20-mer peptide each, plus topical imiquimod. Produced via immunoSEQ multiplex PCR; TCRdb's table is partial and in-frame only. The table records 73,000 or so clones, approximately 84% of them present only once. Of note for this clone: Its target is unknown.

V gave up 0 bases and J gave up 4 bases, with 16 bases separating them. Germline CDR1 and CDR2: SGHTA and FQGNSA. This CDR3 is 17 amino acids long. The sequenced sample was PBMCs, obtained from a glioma patient whose treatment included an IDH1 peptide vaccine. The sequence was collected from a man younger than 35 with glioma. The rearrangement joins TRBV7-2 to TRBJ1-3; no firm D call. CDR3 residues: CASSLAHREVYGNTIYF. The CDR3 DNA reads TGTGCCAGCAGCTTAGCACACCGGGAGGTGTACGGAAACACCATATATTTT.